The 19 T cell receptor beta chains given below trace back to one sample, sequenced in a study of shared clonotypes between healthy human individuals. The data were produced by immunoSEQ multiplex PCR, yet TCRdb's version contains in-frame clones alone and is incomplete. The sample yields about 690,000 clones, roughly 91% seen once. What was sequenced was memory CD8+ T cells from PBMCs. The subset here: CD45RO+ cells pooled with CCR7-negative TemRA cells. Receptors were obtained from a man in his late teens or twenties in good health. Some clones in this sample may be carry-over from other donors' samples.

This chain joins TRBV5-5 and TRBJ1-2; D gene ambiguous. The CDR3 runs 15 residues. V dropped 0 bases and J dropped 0 bases, with 9 bases sitting between them. CDR1 and CDR2 from the germline V gene are SGHKS and YYEKEE (reference sequence). CDR3: CASSLVRPSNYGYTF. DNA for the CDR3: TGTGCCAGCAGCTTGGTTCGGCCCTCTAACTATGGCTACACCTTC.

The rearrangement joins TRBV10-3 to TRBJ2-7; possible D gene TRBD2, 6 bases. The CDR3 contains 13 residues. V was trimmed by 10 bases and J by 3 bases, leaving 16 bases between them. Germline assignment: CDR1 ENHRY and CDR2 SYGVKD. The CDR3 region is CASSGPEGYEQYF. The DNA for the CDR3 is TGTGCCAGCTCCGGGCCGGAGGGCTACGAGCAGTACTTC.

V gene TRBV27 combines with J gene TRBJ2-7; D possibly corresponds to TRBD1 (6 bases). There are 15 residues in the CDR3. V was trimmed by 5 bases and J by 0 bases, leaving 14 bases between them. Looked up from germline, CDR1 is MNHEY and CDR2 is SMNVEV (reference sequence). The CDR3 DNA is TGTGCCAGCAGTCCCCGGACAGAAAGCTCCTACGAGCAGTACTTC. This gives the protein CASSPRTESSYEQYF.

CDR3 region: CAIGLETQYF. The DNA of the CDR3 is TGTGCCATCGGGTTGGAGACCCAGTACTTC. This chain links TRBV10-3 with TRBJ2-5; D uncertain. With 8 bases removed from V and 5 bases from J, the gap between germline ends came to 6 bases. From germline, CDR1 is ENHRY and CDR2 SYGVKD. The CDR3 extends over 10 amino acids.

The V and J genes are TRBV28 and TRBJ2-7, with D tentatively TRBD2 (5 bases). The length of the CDR3 is 15 residues. Germline V gene sequence: CDR1 MDHEN, CDR2 SYDVKM. Trimming pared 3 bases from V and 0 bases from J, leaving 12 bases between. The chain's CDR3 is CASSLEAASSYEQYF. The CDR3 nucleotides are TGTGCCAGCAGTTTGGAGGCGGCTAGCTCCTACGAGCAGTACTTC.

This chain uses TRBV4-1 with TRBJ2-5; the match to TRBD2 covers 9 bases. With V trimmed by 4 bases and J by 1 base, 13 bases remained unmatched. The CDR3 totals 18 residues. Looked up from germline, CDR1 is MGHRA and CDR2 is YSYEKL. The CDR3 sequence is CASSPLGSLAGGQETQYF. The CDR3 coding sequence is TGCGCCAGCAGCCCCTTGGGTTCACTAGCGGGCGGCCAAGAGACCCAGTACTTC.

V is TRBV13 and J is TRBJ2-3, with D perhaps assigned TRBD1 or TRBD2 (6 bases each). Trimming removed 3 bases at V and 0 bases at J, with 13 bases between. Looked up from germline, CDR1 is PRHDT and CDR2 is FYEKMQ (reference sequence). The CDR3 runs 16 residues. The CDR3 DNA reads as TGTGCCAGCAGCTTCGGGGGCGACCTTAGCACAGATACGCAGTATTTT. Amino acids: CASSFGGDLSTDTQYF.

The chain couples TRBV30 to TRBJ2-3; 13 bases line up with TRBD2. Per germline, CDR1 GTSNPN and CDR2 SVGIG (reference sequence). The CDR3 runs 15 residues. J gave up 4 bases and V 3 bases, and 4 bases lay outside the gene matches. The CDR3 reads CAWSRTSGSSDTQYF. CDR3 nucleotides: TGTGCCTGGAGCCGGACTAGCGGGAGTTCAGATACGCAGTATTTT. The whole variable domain, filled in from reference TRBV30 and TRBJ2-3, reads SQTIHQWPATLVQPVGSPLSLECTVEGTSNPNLYWYRQAAGRGLQLLFYSVGIGQISSEVPQNLSASRPQDRQFILSSKKLLLSDSGFYLCAWSRTSGSSDTQYFGPGTRLTVL.

The chain carries TRBV27 and TRBJ2-7; D remains unclear. Germline lookup yields CDR1 MNHEY and CDR2 SMNVEV (reference sequence). The V end was cut by 0 bases, the J end by 3 bases, with 12 bases between. This CDR3 is built from 15 residues. The CDR3 nucleotides are TGTGCCAGCAGTTTATCCGTGGCCTTTAGCTACGAGCAGTACTTC. Its translation is CASSLSVAFSYEQYF.

This clone was counted once. V and J are TRBV2 and TRBJ2-7; maybe TRBD1 (6 bases). The germline CDR1 and CDR2 sequences are SNHLY and FYNNEI. The CDR3 is 14 residues long. Deletions cut 5 bases from V and 2 bases from J, with 13 bases between. The CDR3 loop reads CASSWTENPYEQYF. CDR3 in DNA: TGTGCCAGCAGTTGGACAGAAAATCCCTACGAGCAGTACTTC.

V usage is TRBV6-5 and J usage is TRBJ1-3; maybe TRBD1 (5 bases). CDR3 length equals 15 residues. Trimming shortened V by 5 bases and J by 0 bases, and 11 bases separated the two germline ends. Germline-derived CDR1 and CDR2 are MNHEY and SVGAGI. Written as DNA, the CDR3 is TGTGCCAGCAGTGGGGACCGAAACTCTGGAAACACCATATATTTT. Its protein product is CASSGDRNSGNTIYF.

Concerning this clone: In the same sample, other DNA sequences code for this CDR3. The chain links TRBV19 to TRBJ2-1; the D is unclear. V was shortened by 3 bases and J by 0 bases, with 3 bases between the two germline ends. Germline loops: CDR1 LNHDA, CDR2 SQIVND (reference sequence). The CDR3 consists of 13 residues. Written as DNA, the CDR3 is TGTGCCAGTAGTATTGACTCCTACAATGAGCAGTTCTTC. This encodes CASSIDSYNEQFF. Filled out from reference TRBV19 and TRBJ2-1, the complete variable domain reads DGGITQSPKYLFRKEGQNVTLSCEQNLNHDAMYWYRQDPGQGLRLIYYSQIVNDFQKGDIAEGYSVSREKKESFPLTVTSAQKNPTAFYLCASSIDSYNEQFFGPGTRLTVL.

This clone was seen only once. This rearrangement joins TRBV27 to TRBJ1-4, with D perhaps matching TRBD1 (5 bases). The CDR3 is made up of 15 amino acids. The V and J ends lost 2 bases and 5 bases respectively, with 12 bases between them. Germline loops: CDR1 MNHEY, CDR2 SMNVEV (reference sequence). As DNA, the CDR3 is TGTGCCAGCAGTTTAAGGGGACTCCCCAATGAAAAACTGTTTTTT. This gives the protein CASSLRGLPNEKLFF.

The CDR3 nucleotides read TGTGCCAGTAGTTTCGGAGGCTACGAGCAGTACTTC. This gives the protein CASSFGGYEQYF. The J gene is TRBJ2-7, the V gene TRBV19; perhaps TRBD2 as D (5 bases). This CDR3 spans 12 amino acids. The germline CDR1 and CDR2 sequences are LNHDA and SQIVND (reference sequence). The V gene lost 5 bases and the J gene lost 3 bases, with 8 bases spanning the gap. The full variable domain, its missing parts supplied by reference TRBV19 and TRBJ2-7, is DGGITQSPKYLFRKEGQNVTLSCEQNLNHDAMYWYRQDPGQGLRLIYYSQIVNDFQKGDIAEGYSVSREKKESFPLTVTSAQKNPTAFYLCASSFGGYEQYFGPGTRLTVT.

The gene calls are TRBV15 and TRBJ1-5; D is uncertain. V gave up 5 bases and J gave up 7 bases, with 12 bases separating them. The germline V gene encodes CDR1 LNHNV and CDR2 YYDKDF (reference sequence). The CDR3 covers 13 residues. The CDR3 nucleotides are TGTGCCACCAGCGGCAGTCTAGGGCAGCCCCAGCATTTT. Translated: CATSGSLGQPQHF.

V usage is TRBV29-1 and J usage is TRBJ2-3; D remains ambiguous. The V gene lost 2 bases and the J gene lost 2 bases, with 14 bases spanning the gap. This CDR3 is 15 amino acids long. Per germline, CDR1 SQVTM and CDR2 ANQGSEA. CDR3 nucleotide sequence: TGCAGCGTTGAAAGGGCCTCCTTTTACACAGATACGCAGTATTTT. Translation: CSVERASFYTDTQYF.

This clone occurred once. The rearrangement joins TRBV6-6 to TRBJ2-7; D is unclear. The CDR3 consists of 15 residues. With 0 bases removed from V and 2 bases from J, the gap between germline ends came to 11 bases. Germline lookup yields CDR1 MNHNY and CDR2 SVGAGI (reference sequence). The CDR3 protein is CASSYSTFQTYEQYF. The CDR3 bases are TGTGCCAGCAGTTACTCAACGTTCCAGACCTACGAGCAGTACTTC.

CDR3 amino acids: CASSFGGNYEQYF. In DNA form, the CDR3 reads TGTGCCAGCAGCTTCGGGGGGAACTACGAGCAGTACTTC. The chain employs TRBV11-2 and TRBJ2-7; 7 bases fit TRBD2. This CDR3 has 13 amino acids. Trimming took 3 bases from V and 3 from J; bases not matched to a gene: 2. Germline V gene data show CDR1 as SGHAT and CDR2 as FQNNGV.

This chain connects TRBV2 to TRBJ1-1, with 9 positions matching TRBD1. With 3 bases clipped from V and 4 bases from J, the junction kept 3 bases outside the gene matches. The CDR3 has 14 amino acids. Germline lookup yields CDR1 SNHLY and CDR2 FYNNEI. The CDR3 sequence: CASSDLDRGTEAFF. The CDR3 region has the DNA TGTGCCAGCAGTGACCTGGACAGGGGCACTGAAGCTTTCTTT.